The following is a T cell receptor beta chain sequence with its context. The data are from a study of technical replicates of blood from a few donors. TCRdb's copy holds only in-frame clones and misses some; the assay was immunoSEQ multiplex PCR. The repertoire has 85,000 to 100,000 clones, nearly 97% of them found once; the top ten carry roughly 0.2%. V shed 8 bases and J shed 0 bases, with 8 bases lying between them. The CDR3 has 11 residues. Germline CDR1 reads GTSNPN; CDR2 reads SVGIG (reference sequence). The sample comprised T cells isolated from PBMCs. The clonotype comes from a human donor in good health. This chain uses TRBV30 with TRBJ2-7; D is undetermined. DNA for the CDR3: TGTGCCCTCGATAGCTCCTACGAGCAGTACTTC. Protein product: CALDSSYEQYF.